This is a list of T cell receptor beta chains from one sample in a study of blood T cell repertoires in COVID-19. Sequenced by immunoSEQ multiplex PCR; TCRdb stores in-frame clones only, minus some. The sample includes approximately 82,000 clones, 85% of them seen just once. Sequenced material: peripheral blood. The source of these receptors is a woman in her sixties or seventies with active or convalescent COVID-19. The CDR3 runs from the conserved cysteine through the conserved F or W. D genes are given only for firm matches. Clone size appears in some rows only: once, few, many, or a class for an expanded clone.

TRBJ2-3	TRBV7-9	TRBD2	-	TGTGCCAGCAGCTTCCGGACTAGCGGGGTTGATACGCAGTATTTT	CASSFRTSGVDTQYF
TRBJ2-7	TRBV19	-	-	TGTGCCAGTAGGTCGGGACACTGGAGCTCCTACGAGCAGTACTTC	CASRSGHWSSYEQYF
TRBJ2-1	TRBV5-1	-	-	TGCGCCAGCAGCTGGCTTGGGGCCGGCTCAGATAGGGATGAGCAGTTCTTC	CASSWLGAGSDRDEQFF
TRBJ1-4	TRBV2	-	-	TGTGCCAGCATGGGAGTAACAACTAATGAAAAACTGTTTTTT	CASMGVTTNEKLFF
TRBJ1-5	TRBV27	TRBD1	-	TGTGCCAGCAGTTACAGGGGACTCAGCAATCAGCCCCAGCATTTT	CASSYRGLSNQPQHF
TRBJ1-3	TRBV5-1	-	-	TGCGCCAGCAGCGCGTCGCCCTCCTCTGGAAACACCATATATTTT	CASSASPSSGNTIYF
TRBJ2-2	TRBV4-3	-	-	TGCGCCAGCAGCGACCCGGAGTCAGGGTACACCGGGGAGCTGTTTTTT	CASSDPESGYTGELFF
TRBJ1-1	TRBV7-2	TRBD1	-	TGTGCCAGCAGCTTCCCCACTAGGACAGGGTACATGAACACTGAAGCTTTCTTT	CASSFPTRTGYMNTEAFF
TRBJ2-1	TRBV10-3	-	-	TGTGCCATCGGGGGGAACAATGAGCAGTTCTTC	CAIGGNNEQFF
TRBJ1-3	TRBV9	-	-	TGTGCCAGCAGCCTAACGGGAGGACTAACTGGAAACACCATATATTTT	CASSLTGGLTGNTIYF
TRBJ2-5	TRBV19	-	-	TGTGCCAGTAGTCCCATCACAGGGTGGCAAGAGACCCAGTACTTC	CASSPITGWQETQYF
TRBJ2-7	TRBV6-5	TRBD1	-	TGTGCCAGCACCAGGGGCAGGACAGGGATCGACGAGCAGTACTTC	CASTRGRTGIDEQYF
TRBJ2-2	TRBV24-1	-	-	TGTGCCACCAGTGATTTGCCCGCAGGCGGGACCACCGGGGAGCTGTTTTTT	CATSDLPAGGTTGELFF
TRBJ1-4	TRBV2	-	-	TGTGCCAGCAGTGAAACGACAGGTGATGAAAAACTGTTTTTT	CASSETTGDEKLFF
TRBJ1-1	TRBV18	-	few	TGTGCCAGCTCACTGACAGTCATGAACACTGAAGCTTTCTTT	CASSLTVMNTEAFF
TRBJ1-1	TRBV5-1	-	-	TGCGCCAGCTCGGCCTCAGGGAATGCCCCGAACACTGAAGCTTTCTTT	CASSASGNAPNTEAFF
TRBJ1-2	TRBV7-8	TRBD1	-	TGTGCCAGCAGCTTAGTGGGCAGGGGGCGGTCTGGTGACTATGGCTACACCTTC	CASSLVGRGRSGDYGYTF
TRBJ2-5	TRBV6-5	TRBD2	-	TGTGCCAGCAGTTACACGGGCGGGGGGCAAGAGACCCAGTACTTC	CASSYTGGGQETQYF
TRBJ1-1	TRBV14	-	-	TGTGCCAGCAGCCGGGGCAACACTGAAGCTTTCTTT	CASSRGNTEAFF
TRBJ1-1	TRBV5-4	-	-	TGTGCCAGCAGCTTCTGGGGGCAGGGTGAAGCTTTCTTT	CASSFWGQGEAFF
TRBJ2-7	TRBV9	-	-	TGTGCCAGCAGCGTAGCTCCCGTCGGGGTGCCGGCCTACGAGCAGTACTTC	CASSVAPVGVPAYEQYF
TRBJ2-1	TRBV6-4	TRBD2	-	TGTGCCAGCAGTGACGGTCAGGCGGGAGGTGAGCAGTTCTTC	CASSDGQAGGEQFF
TRBJ1-2	TRBV15	TRBD1	-	TGTGCCACCAGCAGAGTTGGGACAGGGGGCGGCTACACCTTC	CATSRVGTGGGYTF
TRBJ1-6	TRBV28	TRBD1	-	TGTGCCAGCAGCCCCGACAGGGGAAATTCACCCCTCCACTTT	CASSPDRGNSPLHF
TRBJ2-5	TRBV7-8	TRBD2	-	TGTGCCAGCAGCTTAGTAGTCCGCGGGGGGCCCCCCGGCGTTAAGACCCAGTACTTC	CASSLVVRGGPPGVKTQYF
TRBJ1-1	TRBV6-5	TRBD1	-	TGTGCCAGCAGCCCCGGACCGGGACAGAAGACTGAAGCTTTCTTT	CASSPGPGQKTEAFF
TRBJ2-3	TRBV10-3	-	-	TGTGCCATCAGAACAACAGGGATTTTGACAGATACGCAGTATTTT	CAIRTTGILTDTQYF
TRBJ1-2	TRBV11-3	-	-	TGTGCCAGCAGCCTCATTAGACACCGGAATAACTATGGCTACACCTTC	CASSLIRHRNNYGYTF
TRBJ2-3	TRBV5-6	-	-	TGTGCCAGCAGCCCCGAGGGGACTGGGGCCTTCACAGATACGCAGTATTTT	CASSPEGTGAFTDTQYF
TRBJ1-2	TRBV5-5	TRBD1	-	TGTGCCAGCAGCTCCTCCGGGACAGGGAACTATGGCTACACCTTC	CASSSSGTGNYGYTF
TRBJ1-6	TRBV5-1	TRBD1	-	TGCGCCAGCAGTTTGACAGGGGGCTATTTAGAGGTATCCTATAATTCACCCCTCCACTTT	CASSLTGGYLEVSYNSPLHF
TRBJ1-5	TRBV7-2	TRBD1	-	TGTGCCAGCAGCCCCGAACGGACAGGGGTTCAGCCCCAGCATTTT	CASSPERTGVQPQHF
TRBJ1-1	TRBV5-4	TRBD1	-	TGTGCCAGCGCTCGCGACAGGGGGCACAACACTGAAGCTTTCTTT	CASARDRGHNTEAFF
TRBJ2-3	TRBV5-1	-	-	TGCGCCAGCAGCTTGGCCGGGGAATTAGGCACAGATACGCAGTATTTT	CASSLAGELGTDTQYF
TRBJ1-3	TRBV28	-	-	TGTGCCAGCAGGTCAGGTGGGGCAGGAAACACCATATATTTT	CASRSGGAGNTIYF